Following are 6 T cell receptor beta chains from one sample sequenced in a study of blood T cell repertoires in COVID-19. Produced via immunoSEQ multiplex PCR; TCRdb's table is partial and in-frame only. The table includes approximately 84,000 clones, 83% detected once. Sequencing was done on a sample of peripheral blood. Receptors originate from a woman aged 80 or over with acute or convalescent COVID-19.

V gene TRBV6-2 or TRBV6-3 combines with J gene TRBJ2-7; D may be TRBD2 (6 bases). Per germline, CDR1 MNHEY and CDR2 SVGEGT. Trimming took 2 bases from V and 6 from J, leaving 17 bases between them. CDR3 length: 15 residues. The CDR3 DNA follows: TGTGCCAGCAGTTACCATAGCCAGGGAGGCGGCGAGCAGTACTTC. Residues: CASSYHSQGGGEQYF.

The chain is built from TRBV6-5 and TRBJ1-3; D ambiguous. V gave up 6 bases and J gave up 1 base, with 10 bases separating them. CDR3 length: 14 amino acids. Germline CDR1 reads MNHEY; CDR2 reads SVGAGI. CDR3 nucleotide sequence: TGTGCCAGCAGAGGGCGCGGGTCTGGAAACACCATATATTTT. Translating it yields CASRGRGSGNTIYF.

The V and J genes are TRBV18 and TRBJ1-4; 7 bases align to TRBD1. The ends lost 3 bases at V and 2 bases at J; junction bases unmatched: 3. The germline V gene encodes CDR1 KGHSH and CDR2 LQKENI. The CDR3 spans 15 residues. CDR3 in amino acids: CASSPGRGTNEKLFF. The CDR3 nucleotides are TGTGCCAGCTCACCGGGCAGGGGGACTAATGAAAAACTGTTTTTT.

V usage is TRBV7-2 and J usage is TRBJ1-1; no reliable D call. Between the trimmed V and J ends, which lost 5 bases and 2 bases, there was a span of 9 bases. This CDR3 region has 13 residues. From germline, CDR1 is SGHTA and CDR2 FQGNSA. CDR3: CASSPSKNTEAFF. The CDR3 DNA reads TGTGCCAGCAGCCCTAGTAAAAACACTGAAGCTTTCTTT.

The chain combines TRBV25-1 with TRBJ2-7; D gene unclear. The CDR3 spans 14 residues. V was cut by 3 bases and J by 7 bases, with 16 bases left in between. Germline lookup yields CDR1 MGHDK and CDR2 SYGVNS. CDR3 in amino acids: CASSDMLEPWEQYF. In nucleotides, the CDR3 is TGTGCCAGCAGTGATATGCTGGAGCCTTGGGAGCAGTACTTC.

The chain is built from TRBV28 and TRBJ1-2; D is unresolved. Germline values: CDR1 MDHEN, CDR2 SYDVKM. V lost 8 bases, J lost 4 bases, and 11 bases lay in between. The CDR3 consists of 12 residues. CDR3 region: CASGDRGYGYTF. As DNA, the CDR3 is TGTGCCAGCGGTGATCGGGGCTATGGCTACACCTTC.